One sample yielded the 19 T cell receptor beta chains listed below, sequenced in a study of chemoradiotherapy in HPV16-positive cancers. Profiling relied on immunoSEQ multiplex PCR, and the TCRdb table lists in-frame clones only, not all of them. The table has about 39,000 clones, 76% seen once. Sequences were derived from blood, sampled from a patient who underwent chemoradiotherapy. The source of these receptors is a human donor with HPV-associated anogenital cancer.

The chain combines TRBV5-1 with TRBJ2-6; D is ambiguous. The CDR3 spans 15 residues. Germline loops: CDR1 SGHRS, CDR2 YFSETQ. V was cut by 5 bases and J by 2 bases, with 11 bases left in between. This CDR3 is CASSSSQPGANVLTF. The CDR3 DNA reads as TGCGCCAGCAGTTCATCACAACCTGGGGCCAACGTCCTGACTTTC. Full variable domain (outside the CDR3, taken from reference TRBV5-1 and TRBJ2-6): KAGVTQTPRYLIKTRGQQVTLSCSPISGHRSVSWYQQTPGQGLQFLFEYFSETQRNKGNFPGRFSGRQFSNSRSEMNVSTLELGDSALYLCASSSSQPGANVLTFGAGSRLTVL.

This chain connects TRBV5-1 to TRBJ2-5, with TRBD2 matching over 14 bases. Germline CDR1 and CDR2: SGHRS and YFSETQ. The V gene end was trimmed by 1 base and the J gene end by 3 bases; junction bases not matched to a gene: 5. This CDR3 spans 17 amino acids. In DNA form, the CDR3 reads TGCGCCAGCAGCTTGACGACTAGCGGGGGGGCGGAAGAGACCCAGTACTTC. Its translation: CASSLTTSGGAEETQYF.

DNA for the CDR3: TGTGCCAGCAGCCCGGACAGGGCTTCAGGTGAATGCACCTTC. Its translation is CASSPDRASGECTF. The chain employs TRBV6-1 and TRBJ1-2, with 8 positions matching TRBD1. The CDR3 runs to 14 residues. Germline loops: CDR1 MNHNS, CDR2 SASEGT. V gave up 6 bases and J gave up 13 bases; unmatched junction bases: 16.

The chain recombines TRBV25-1 with TRBJ1-1; D might be TRBD1 (6 bases). The CDR3 is 14 amino acids. Germline values: CDR1 MGHDK, CDR2 SYGVNS. Trimming left V 3 bases short and J 4 bases short, with 12 bases between. CDR3 nucleotide sequence: TGTGCCAGCAGTGAGACAGGACGGGCCACTGAAGCTTTCTTT. Residues: CASSETGRATEAFF.

The chain carries TRBV29-1 and TRBJ2-7; no reliable D call. Trimming stripped 7 bases from V and 3 bases from J, with 10 bases between. CDR3 length equals 11 residues. CDR1 and CDR2 (germline): SQVTM, ANQGSEA. CDR3 residues: CSAGTNYEQYF. The CDR3 DNA follows: TGCAGCGCCGGAACCAACTACGAGCAGTACTTC.

Points on this clone: The identical CDR3 is also encoded by other nucleotide sequences in the sample. The chain employs TRBV6-1 and TRBJ2-5, with D unclear. Trimming took off 1 base at V and 0 bases at J, with 6 bases between the two ends. The CDR3 has 14 residues. The germline V gene encodes CDR1 MNHNS and CDR2 SASEGT. DNA of the CDR3: TGTGCCAGCAGTGAAGGACAAAACCAAGAGACCCAGTACTTC. Translated: CASSEGQNQETQYF.

The J gene is TRBJ2-5, the V gene TRBV19; the match to TRBD1 covers 11 bases. The CDR3 totals 15 residues. Germline loops: CDR1 LNHDA, CDR2 SQIVND (reference sequence). J gave up 5 bases and V 5 bases, and 7 bases lay outside the gene matches. This CDR3 reads CASSEDRGHGETQYF. The CDR3 DNA sequence: TGTGCCAGTAGTGAGGACAGGGGGCATGGGGAGACCCAGTACTTC.

The chain couples TRBV6-5 to TRBJ1-4, with 9 bases lining up with TRBD1. The CDR3 is 15 residues long. J was trimmed by 11 bases and V by 2 bases; bases with no gene match: 9. From germline, CDR1 is MNHEY and CDR2 SVGAGI. CDR3 protein: CASSYSRTGDGKLFF. CDR3 in DNA: TGTGCCAGCAGTTACAGCCGGACAGGGGACGGGAAACTGTTTTTT.

By share, this clone ranks as medium-sized. Other DNA sequences from this sample encode an identical CDR3 as well. The chain couples TRBV2 to TRBJ1-2; unclear D gene. The CDR3 length is 13 residues. V shed 2 bases and J shed 3 bases, with 7 bases lying between them. The germline CDR1 and CDR2 sequences are SNHLY and FYNNEI. CDR3 sequence: CASSESGDYGYTF. In DNA, the CDR3 is TGTGCCAGCAGTGAATCGGGCGACTATGGCTACACCTTC.

This clone was counted between two and nine times. The chain combines TRBV10-3 with TRBJ1-2; 9 bases are shared with TRBD1. Germline CDR1 is ENHRY and CDR2 is SYGVKD. V dropped 2 bases and J dropped 8; count of bases not matched to a gene: 12. CDR3 length: 16 amino acids. The CDR3 DNA follows: TGTGCCATCAGTGAGAGGGGACAGGGCGCATCACAGGGCTACACCTTC. Amino acids: CAISERGQGASQGYTF.

The chain has TRBV7-2 and TRBJ2-5, with D hard to call. Germline loops: CDR1 SGHTA, CDR2 FQGNSA. CDR3 size: 13 residues. The V and J ends lost 3 bases and 2 bases respectively, with 7 bases between them. The CDR3 region is CASSLGIQETQYF. The CDR3 DNA reads as TGTGCCAGCAGCTTGGGTATTCAAGAGACCCAGTACTTC.

This chain uses TRBV19 with TRBJ2-7, with D uncertain. This CDR3 has 13 amino acids. Germline values: CDR1 LNHDA, CDR2 SQIVND (reference sequence). Trimming left V 8 bases short and J 6 bases short, with 17 bases between. The CDR3 sequence is CASAFRPSREQYF. The CDR3 region has the DNA TGTGCCAGTGCCTTTAGGCCGAGCCGCGAGCAGTACTTC.

This sequence joins TRBV18 and TRBJ1-1; the match to TRBD1 covers 9 bases. The CDR3 length is 15 residues. Germline loops: CDR1 KGHSH, CDR2 LQKENI. J gave up 5 bases and V 3 bases, and 7 bases lay outside the gene matches. Here the CDR3 reads CASSPQDRGGTEAFF. CDR3 bases: TGTGCCAGCTCACCCCAGGACAGGGGAGGGACTGAAGCTTTCTTT.

The chain has TRBV4-2 and TRBJ1-6; tentative D call: TRBD1 (5 bases). CDR3 size: 15 residues. Deletions cut 0 bases from V and 9 bases from J, with 12 bases between. Germline V gene lookup returns CDR1 LGHNA and CDR2 YNFKEQ. CDR3 in DNA: TGTGCCAGCAGCCAAGATTTGCAGGGAACTTCACCCCTCCACTTT. Amino acid sequence: CASSQDLQGTSPLHF.

This clone was detected only a few times. The chain joins TRBV7-8 to TRBJ2-7; 9 positions agree with TRBD1. V gave up 0 bases and J gave up 1 base; unmatched junction bases: 1. The CDR3 length is 15 residues. Germline V lookup: CDR1 SGHVS, CDR2 FQNEAQ. CDR3 residues: CASSLAQGASYEQYF. The DNA for the CDR3 is TGTGCCAGCAGCTTAGCACAGGGGGCGTCCTACGAGCAGTACTTC.

This rearrangement joins TRBV5-6 to TRBJ2-2; 7 bases match TRBD1. CDR1 and CDR2 from the germline V gene are SGHDT and YYEEEE. The CDR3 loop spans 17 amino acids. Losses at the gene ends were 0 bases for V and 5 bases for J; bases not matched to a gene: 10. The DNA of the CDR3 is TGTGCCAGCAGCTTGGACAGGGGAAAGGTTTGGACCGGGGAGCTGTTTTTT. The encoded protein is CASSLDRGKVWTGELFF.

Only a few counts were recorded for this clone. V usage is TRBV27 and J usage is TRBJ1-5, with 8 nucleotides matching TRBD1. Germline CDR1 MNHEY, CDR2 SMNVEV (reference sequence). The CDR3 contains 15 residues. V shed 7 bases, J shed 1 base, and the junction held 6 bases outside the gene matches. The CDR3 loop is CASKMGTGSNQPQHF. The CDR3 region has the DNA TGTGCCAGCAAAATGGGGACAGGCAGCAATCAGCCCCAGCATTTT.

The rearrangement uses TRBV14 and TRBJ2-1; no clear D gene. Germline values: CDR1 SGHDN, CDR2 FVKESK. This CDR3 region has 14 residues. Trimming took off 0 bases at V and 8 bases at J, with 11 bases between the two ends. CDR3 DNA: TGTGCCAGCAGCCAAGATTGGAAGGCGTATGAGCAGTTCTTC. This sequence encodes CASSQDWKAYEQFF.

This chain joins TRBV5-6 and TRBJ2-6; D is uncertain. Germline values: CDR1 SGHDT, CDR2 YYEEEE. The CDR3 length is 14 residues. V was trimmed by 0 bases and J by 0 bases, leaving 1 base between them. This CDR3 is CASSLVSGANVLTF. The CDR3 nucleotides are TGTGCCAGCAGCTTGGTCTCTGGGGCCAACGTCCTGACTTTC.